One sample yielded the 20 T cell receptor beta chains listed below, sequenced in a study of response to subunit inactivated influenza vaccine. TCRdb re-derived calls from the RT-PCR reads in MiXCR, one entry per CDR3 protein. The sample consists of fewer than 400,000 distinct CDR3 sequences, just over 20% of them appearing once. The material sequenced was PBMCs from blood, taken approximately 20 months after vaccination. The source of these receptors is a man between 45 and 75 years old who received an inactivated influenza vaccine.

The gene calls are TRBV28 and TRBJ1-4, with a possible D match to TRBD1 (5 bases). The CDR3 length is 15 residues. The germline V gene has CDR1 MDHEN and CDR2 SYDVKM. V shed 5 bases and J shed 1 base, with 11 bases lying between them. The CDR3 sequence is CASSGIGETNEKLFF. The CDR3 DNA reads as TGTGCCAGCAGTGGGATAGGGGAAACTAATGAAAAACTGTTTTTT.

A few counts support this clonotype. This chain joins TRBV29-1 and TRBJ1-1; possible D gene TRBD1, 5 bases. Per the germline V gene, CDR1 is SQVTM and CDR2 is ANQGSEA. V lost 4 bases to trimming and J lost 4 bases, with 13 bases between them. The CDR3 has 13 amino acids. CDR3 sequence (DNA): TGCAGCGTTGCAGGGAAGGTTGGCACTGAAGCTTTCTTT. Its translation: CSVAGKVGTEAFF.

This rearrangement joins TRBV29-1 to TRBJ2-7; the D gene could be TRBD1 or TRBD2 (7 bases each). The V gene lost 2 bases and the J gene lost 2 bases, with 10 bases spanning the gap. The length of the CDR3 is 13 residues. Looked up from germline, CDR1 is SQVTM and CDR2 is ANQGSEA. This CDR3 is CSVEQGGTYEQYF. CDR3 DNA sequence: TGCAGCGTTGAACAGGGGGGGACCTACGAGCAGTACTTC.

The chain is built from TRBV4-2 and TRBJ2-3; D is undetermined. The ends were cut back, 1 base at V and 1 base at J, with 9 bases in the middle. CDR1 is LGHNA and CDR2 is YNFKEQ in the germline V gene. The CDR3 sequence is 15 residues long. CDR3: CASSQAWAGTDTQYF. For the CDR3, the DNA is TGTGCCAGCAGCCAAGCGTGGGCGGGCACAGATACGCAGTATTTT.

The table lists this clonotype with many counts. The chain links TRBV3-1 to TRBJ1-1, with 8 bases identical to TRBD1. Germline CDR1 LGHDT, CDR2 YNNKEL (reference sequence). J lost 4 bases, V lost 5 bases, and 6 bases had no gene match. The CDR3 is 14 residues long. CDR3 in DNA: TGTGCCAGCAGCTACGGACAGGGAACCACTGAAGCTTTCTTT. Translation: CASSYGQGTTEAFF.

This chain links TRBV4-2 with TRBJ1-2, with D unresolved. The V gene's germline CDR1 is LGHNA and CDR2 YNFKEQ. V lost 2 bases and J lost 3, with 13 bases in between. The CDR3 length is 15 residues. CDR3 loop: CASSQPHRPDYGYTF. CDR3 nucleotide sequence: TGTGCCAGCAGCCAACCTCATCGGCCCGACTATGGCTACACCTTC.

This clonotype was recorded a few times. V is TRBV2 and J is TRBJ2-2, with 9 bases matching TRBD1. Unmatched junction bases numbered 3, after V lost 5 bases and J lost 2 bases. In germline, CDR1 is SNHLY, CDR2 FYNNEI. The CDR3 is 15 amino acids. The CDR3 protein is CASSWTGANTGELFF. CDR3 sequence (DNA): TGTGCCAGCAGTTGGACAGGGGCAAACACCGGGGAGCTGTTTTTT. Full variable domain (remainder filled in from reference TRBV2 and TRBJ2-2): EPEVTQTPSHQVTQMGQEVILRCVPISNHLYFYWYRQILGQKVEFLVSFYNNEISEKSEIFDDQFSVERPDGSNFTLKIRSTKLEDSAMYFCASSWTGANTGELFFGEGSRLTVL.

This rearrangement joins TRBV10-3 to TRBJ2-2; 10 bases fit TRBD2. Trimming at V came to 11 bases and at J to 0 bases, leaving 3 bases not matched to a gene. CDR3 length equals 14 residues. Germline V gene data show CDR1 as ENHRY and CDR2 as SYGVKD. The DNA of the CDR3 is TGTGCCCATAGCGGGGGGACGAACACCGGGGAGCTGTTTTTT. Protein: CAHSGGTNTGELFF.

Notes on this clonotype: Germline and junction disagree at one end, which may indicate a read error. The chain employs TRBV14 and TRBJ1-2; TRBD1 might be the D (5 bases). CDR3 length: 14 residues. Germline CDR1 and CDR2: SGHDN and FVKESK. The CDR3 DNA reads TGTGCCAGCAGCCAAATTGGGGCGGCGGATGGCTACTCCTTC. Its protein is CASSQIGAADGYSF.

Of note for this clonotype: This may be a read error, as it is one base from a much larger clone. This CDR3 reads CASSQTGTVVSALHF. The CDR3 DNA reads TGTGCCAGCAGCCAGACCGGGACGGTTGTGTCGGCCCTCCACTTT. V gene TRBV14 combines with J gene TRBJ1-6, with D possibly TRBD1 on 5 matching bases. The CDR3 spans 15 residues. V was pared by 3 bases and J by 14 bases, with 20 bases between. Germline CDR1 and CDR2: SGHDN and FVKESK.

This clonotype was detected many times. CDR3 DNA: TGCGCCAGCAGCTCTCTACTTGCGGGGGGAGCCAAAAACATTCAGTACTTC. Encoded protein: CASSSLLAGGAKNIQYF. This chain links TRBV5-1 with TRBJ2-4; 8 nucleotides agree with TRBD2. Looked up from germline, CDR1 is SGHRS and CDR2 is YFSETQ. The junction had 8 bases not matched to a gene; V was cut back by 3 bases and J by 0 bases. The CDR3 consists of 17 residues. Full variable domain (outside the CDR3, taken from reference TRBV5-1 and TRBJ2-4): KAGVTQTPRYLIKTRGQQVTLSCSPISGHRSVSWYQQTPGQGLQFLFEYFSETQRNKGNFPGRFSGRQFSNSRSEMNVSTLELGDSALYLCASSSLLAGGAKNIQYFGAGTRLSVL.

The rearrangement links TRBV12-3 or TRBV12-4 to TRBJ2-2; 11 bases fit TRBD2. J gave up 1 base and V 1 base, and 8 bases lay outside the gene matches. The CDR3 contains 19 residues. CDR3 sequence reads: CASSLVLAGELKNTGELFF. The CDR3, as DNA: TGTGCCAGCAGTTTAGTACTAGCGGGGGAACTTAAGAACACCGGGGAGCTGTTTTTT.

The rearrangement joins TRBV11-1 to TRBJ2-1, with 9 nucleotides matching TRBD2. Trimming at V came to 1 base and at J to 0 bases, leaving 7 bases not matched to a gene. In germline, CDR1 is SGHAT, CDR2 FQDESV (reference sequence). This CDR3 contains 18 residues. The DNA of the CDR3 is TGTGCCAGCAGCTTAGGGGCGCTAGCGGGGAGCTCCTACAATGAGCAGTTCTTC. Translating it yields CASSLGALAGSSYNEQFF.

This clonotype was seen once. The CDR3 sequence: CATSGGTHGWIEQFF. The CDR3 nucleotides are TGTGCCACCAGTGGCGGGACTCACGGCTGGATCGAGCAGTTCTTC. The chain recombines TRBV24-1 with TRBJ2-1, with TRBD2 as a possible D gene (6 bases). Germline CDR1 is KGHDR and CDR2 is SFDVKD. This CDR3 has 15 residues. Trimming stripped 5 bases from V and 10 bases from J, with 20 bases between.

The genes are TRBV20-1 and TRBJ1-2; 7 bases are shared with TRBD1. Germline CDR1 and CDR2: DFQATT and SNEGSKA (reference sequence). Trimming cost V 3 bases and J 2 bases; bases outside gene matches: 3. This CDR3 has 13 amino acids. Here the CDR3 reads CSARMDRNYGYTF. CDR3 DNA sequence: TGCAGTGCTAGGATGGACAGGAACTATGGCTACACCTTC.

The V gene is TRBV12-3 or TRBV12-4, the J gene TRBJ2-1; D may be TRBD2 (6 bases). V lost 6 bases and J lost 7, with 16 bases in between. The CDR3 spans 14 residues. The CDR3 here is CASRGDLASNEQFF. The CDR3 nucleotides read TGTGCCAGCAGGGGGGATCTAGCGAGTAATGAGCAGTTCTTC.

The chain couples TRBV6-2 or TRBV6-3 to TRBJ2-1; the match to TRBD2 covers 9 bases. The CDR3 spans 16 residues. Germline loops: CDR1 MNHEY, CDR2 SVGEGT. The V and J ends lost 5 bases and 5 bases, in that order; junction bases with no gene match: 10. The CDR3 loop is CASSPISGGRNNEQFF. The DNA for the CDR3 is TGTGCCAGCAGTCCCATAAGCGGGGGGCGGAACAATGAGCAGTTCTTC.

This rearrangement joins TRBV27 to TRBJ2-4, with 7 nucleotides matching TRBD1. The CDR3 consists of 14 residues. From germline, CDR1 is MNHEY and CDR2 SMNVEV (reference sequence). V lost 4 bases to trimming and J lost 6 bases; unmatched junction nucleotides: 6. Written as DNA, the CDR3 is TGTGCCAGCAGTTCCCGGACAGGAATAAACATTCAGTACTTC. It codes for CASSSRTGINIQYF.

This clonotype showed up many times. The rearrangement joins TRBV3-1 to TRBJ1-2; 8 bases are shared with TRBD1. Germline lookup yields CDR1 LGHDT and CDR2 YNNKEL (reference sequence). V trimming: 1 base; J trimming: 5 bases; junction bases outside the gene matches: 6. The length of the CDR3 is 15 residues. The DNA for the CDR3 is TGTGCCAGCAGCCAAGTGGCAGGGGGCGGATATGGCTACACCTTC. As protein: CASSQVAGGGYGYTF.

This sequence joins TRBV9 and TRBJ2-1; 13 bases are shared with TRBD2. CDR3 length: 16 residues. Germline CDR1 SGDLS, CDR2 YYNGEE. V was pared by 3 bases and J by 6 bases, with 6 bases of the junction left unmatched. This CDR3 is CASSERTSGSSNEQFF. CDR3 DNA sequence: TGTGCCAGCAGCGAACGGACTAGCGGGAGTTCCAATGAGCAGTTCTTC.